These T cell receptor beta chains were read from a single sample in a study of T cells in Graves' hyperthyroidism and ophthalmopathy. Each CDR3 protein gets one entry after TCRdb re-called the multiplex PCR reads with MiXCR. Of under 450,000 distinct CDR3 sequences in the sample, 15% to 19% were seen once. The sequencing sample was made of blood. The source is a woman between 18 and 29 years old with Graves' hyperthyroidism. Each CDR3 is given with its conserved first and last residue. Each record gives: J gene, D gene, V gene, clone size, CDR3 length, CDR3 protein, CDR3 DNA. A D gene is named only where the DNA matches it firmly. Expanded clones get a size class; other rows say once, few or many, or leave the size out.

TRBJ1-5 . TRBV6-1 many 16 CASKNRQIPSNQPQHF TGTGCCAGCAAGAACCGACAGATACCTAGCAATCAGCCCCAGCATTTT
TRBJ2-3 . TRBV9 few 16 CASSVEGGQGLDTQYF TGTGCCAGCAGCGTAGAGGGGGGGCAGGGGTTAGATACGCAGTATTTT
TRBJ1-6 . TRBV27 . 15 CASSFATNYNSPLHF TGTGCCAGCAGTTTTGCGACAAACTATAATTCACCCCTCCACTTT
TRBJ1-4 . TRBV6-1 . 14 CASRQGNRREKLFF TGTGCCAGCAGACAGGGAAATAGGCGAGAAAAACTGTTTTTT
TRBJ2-3 TRBD1 TRBV4-1 . 15 CASSQEGQVSDTQYF TGCGCCAGCAGCCAAGAAGGACAGGTCTCAGATACGCAGTATTTT
TRBJ2-7 TRBD1 TRBV10-2 few 13 CASSQGQLYEQYF TGCGCCAGCAGCCAGGGACAGCTCTACGAGCAGTACTTC
TRBJ2-1 TRBD2 TRBV20-1 . 15 CSARKLAGTYNEQFF TGCAGTGCTAGGAAACTAGCGGGCACCTACAATGAGCAGTTCTTC
TRBJ1-2 . TRBV12-3/TRBV12-4 many 14 CASSFGPKVYGYTF TGTGCCAGCAGTTTCGGCCCGAAGGTCTATGGCTACACCTTC
TRBJ2-7 TRBD1 TRBV20-1 many 14 CSARDLDRVYEQYF TGCAGTGCTAGAGATCTAGACAGGGTGTACGAGCAGTACTTC
TRBJ2-5 . TRBV20-1 few 14 CSLADVDSQETQYF TGCAGTCTTGCGGATGTAGACTCACAAGAGACCCAGTACTTC
TRBJ2-1 . TRBV2 few 13 CASMAGNYNEQFF TGTGCCAGCATGGCGGGGAATTACAATGAGCAGTTCTTC
TRBJ1-4 . TRBV25-1 . 14 CASSEWGTNEKLFF TGTGCCAGCAGTGAGTGGGGGACTAATGAAAAACTGTTTTTT
TRBJ1-5 . TRBV28 many 17 CASRATGDTTPRQPQHF TGTGCCAGCAGAGCAACGGGGGACACCACTCCGCGTCAGCCCCAGCATTTT
TRBJ1-2 . TRBV11-2 many 17 CASSLRGWNPSFYGYTF TGTGCCAGCAGCCTAAGGGGGTGGAACCCCTCGTTCTATGGCTACACCTTC
TRBJ2-3 . TRBV12-3/TRBV12-4 many 13 CASKPPAYDTQYF TGTGCCAGCAAACCCCCGGCCTATGATACGCAGTATTTT
TRBJ1-1 . TRBV11-2 many 14 CASTLNPSDTEAFF TGTGCCAGCACCCTTAATCCTTCGGACACTGAAGCTTTCTTT
TRBJ1-2 . TRBV9 many 13 CASSVAGGYGYTF TGTGCCAGCAGCGTGGCGGGGGGATATGGCTACACCTTC
TRBJ2-7 . TRBV11-2 . 15 CASSPDYIGLYEQYF TGTGCCAGCAGCCCGGATTATATAGGGTTGTACGAGCAGTACTTC
TRBJ1-4 . TRBV4-1 . 16 CASSLRTVTTNEKLFF TGCGCCAGCAGCCTACGGACGGTCACAACTAATGAAAAACTGTTTTTT
TRBJ1-2 . TRBV27 many 13 CASSFSGSGGYTF TGTGCCAGCAGTTTTTCAGGGTCTGGTGGCTACACCTTC
TRBJ1-1 . TRBV4-2 many 14 CASSQGGDNTEAFF TGTGCCAGCAGCCAAGGAGGGGACAACACTGAAGCTTTCTTT
TRBJ1-1 TRBD1 TRBV4-1 few 17 CASSPIRGQAANTEAFF TGCGCCAGCAGCCCGATCAGGGGGCAGGCGGCGAACACTGAAGCTTTCTTT
TRBJ2-2 . TRBV9 many 15 CASSSQATSSGELFF TGTGCCAGCAGCTCTCAAGCAACTAGTTCGGGGGAGCTGTTTTTT
TRBJ1-2 . TRBV10-1 many 14 CASSEFVGAYGYTF TGCGCCAGCAGTGAATTTGTGGGAGCCTATGGCTACACCTTC
TRBJ2-1 TRBD2 TRBV2 . 14 CASSKREGPNEQFF TGTGCCAGCAGTAAGCGGGAGGGCCCCAATGAGCAGTTCTTC
TRBJ1-5 . TRBV5-5 . 15 CASSLVAGVYQPQHF TGTGCCAGCAGCTTGGTTGCGGGCGTCTATCAGCCCCAGCATTTT
TRBJ2-7 TRBD2 TRBV10-3 . 13 CAAGREDRYEQYF TGTGCCGCCGGCCGGGAGGATCGGTACGAGCAGTACTTC
TRBJ2-4 TRBD1 TRBV20-1 many 15 CSAGKGQGGINIQYF TGCAGTGCTGGGAAAGGACAGGGGGGGATAAACATTCAGTACTTC
TRBJ1-6 . TRBV20-1 . 13 CSAKQGSDSPLHF TGCAGTGCTAAGCAGGGATCGGATTCACCCCTCCACTTT
TRBJ2-3 TRBD2 TRBV20-1 many 14 CSASVGGSTDTQYF TGCAGTGCTAGTGTCGGGGGGAGCACAGATACGCAGTATTTT
TRBJ2-2 TRBD1 TRBV24-1 few 15 CATSGQGEDTGELFF TGTGCCACCAGTGGACAGGGGGAGGACACCGGGGAGCTGTTTTTT
TRBJ2-5 . TRBV27 many 13 CASSARYQETQYF TGTGCCAGCAGTGCACGTTACCAAGAGACCCAGTACTTC
TRBJ2-1 . TRBV10-2 many 12 CASETNDNEQFF TGCGCCAGCGAGACTAACGACAATGAGCAGTTCTTC
TRBJ1-1 . TRBV12-3/TRBV12-4 many 14 CASSLGSARTEAFF TGTGCCAGCAGTTTAGGCAGCGCGCGGACTGAAGCTTTCTTT
TRBJ2-1 TRBD2 TRBV28 many 17 CASGPMGGTKAYNEQFF TGTGCCAGCGGTCCCATGGGGGGGACGAAGGCATACAATGAGCAGTTCTTC
TRBJ2-7 . TRBV9 once 14 CASSVAGTSHEQYF TGTGCCAGCAGCGTGGCCGGGACTTCGCACGAGCAGTACTTC
TRBJ1-1 TRBD1 TRBV19 few 14 CASNRQGGMTEAFF TGTGCCAGTAATCGACAGGGTGGCATGACTGAAGCTTTCTTT
TRBJ2-7 . TRBV2 . 14 CASRYTTYPYEQYF TGTGCCAGCAGATATACGACATACCCCTACGAGCAGTACTTC
TRBJ2-3 . TRBV12-3/TRBV12-4 many 13 CASSPTLPVTQYF TGTGCCAGCAGTCCGACTCTACCTGTTACGCAGTATTTT
TRBJ1-1 . TRBV3-1 . 12 CASSQPGAEAFF TGTGCCAGCAGCCAGCCGGGAGCAGAAGCTTTCTTT
TRBJ1-2 TRBD1 TRBV7-9 . 14 CASSRTGWIYGYTF TGTGCCAGCAGCCGGACAGGGTGGATCTATGGCTACACCTTC
TRBJ2-5 TRBD1 TRBV7-2 once 16 CASSLVGDREFETQYF TGTGCCAGCAGCTTAGTAGGGGACAGGGAGTTCGAGACCCAGTACTTC
TRBJ1-5 . TRBV20-1 few 13 CSAREGTNQPQHF TGCAGTGCTAGAGAGGGGACCAATCAGCCCCAGCATTTT
TRBJ1-1 . TRBV2 many 10 CASRDFEAFF TGTGCCAGCAGGGATTTTGAAGCTTTCTTT
TRBJ1-6 . TRBV28 . 11 CASSTNSPLHF TGTGCCAGCAGTACCAATTCACCCCTCCACTTT
TRBJ2-7 . TRBV2 many 15 CASSEGLAPTYEQYF TGTGCCAGCAGTGAAGGGCTAGCTCCCACCTACGAGCAGTACTTC
TRBJ2-1 TRBD2 TRBV7-8 many 16 CASSLLHGLAGVEQFF TGTGCCAGCAGCTTACTCCATGGACTAGCGGGAGTTGAGCAGTTCTTC
TRBJ1-1 . TRBV10-3 . 13 CAISDRINTEAFF TGTGCCATCAGTGACCGGATAAACACTGAAGCTTTCTTT
TRBJ1-5 . TRBV24-1 many 14 CATSDEGDNQPQHF TGTGCCACCAGTGATGAAGGAGACAATCAGCCCCAGCATTTT